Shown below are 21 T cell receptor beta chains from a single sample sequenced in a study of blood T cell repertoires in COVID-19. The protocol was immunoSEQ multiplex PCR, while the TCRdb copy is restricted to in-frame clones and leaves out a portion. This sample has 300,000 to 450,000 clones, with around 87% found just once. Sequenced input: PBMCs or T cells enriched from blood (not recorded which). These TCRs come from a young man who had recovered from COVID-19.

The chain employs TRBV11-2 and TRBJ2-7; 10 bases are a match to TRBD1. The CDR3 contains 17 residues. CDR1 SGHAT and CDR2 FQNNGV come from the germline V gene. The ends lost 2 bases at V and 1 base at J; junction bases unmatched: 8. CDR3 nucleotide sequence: TGTGCCAGCAGCTTACTCATCGGGACAGGGGTTTCCTACGAGCAGTACTTC. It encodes CASSLLIGTGVSYEQYF.

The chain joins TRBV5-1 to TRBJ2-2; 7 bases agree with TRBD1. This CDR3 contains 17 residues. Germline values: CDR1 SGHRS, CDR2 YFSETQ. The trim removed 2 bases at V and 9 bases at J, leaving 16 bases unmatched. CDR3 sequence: CASSLGTDPGEGRELFF. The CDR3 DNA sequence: TGCGCCAGCAGCTTAGGGACAGATCCCGGAGAAGGCCGGGAGCTGTTTTTT.

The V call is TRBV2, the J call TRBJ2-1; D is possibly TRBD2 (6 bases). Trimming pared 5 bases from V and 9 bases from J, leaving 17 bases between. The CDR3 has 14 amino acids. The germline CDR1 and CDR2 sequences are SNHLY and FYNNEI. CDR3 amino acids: CASSRRALGGEQFF. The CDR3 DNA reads TGTGCCAGCAGTAGGAGGGCCCTTGGAGGTGAGCAGTTCTTC.

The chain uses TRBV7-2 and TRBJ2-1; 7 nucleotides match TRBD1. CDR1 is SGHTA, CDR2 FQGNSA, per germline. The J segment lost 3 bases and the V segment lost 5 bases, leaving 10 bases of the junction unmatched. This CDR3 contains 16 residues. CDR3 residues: CASSKRGGADYNEQFF. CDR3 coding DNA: TGTGCCAGCAGCAAGCGAGGGGGCGCGGACTACAATGAGCAGTTCTTC.

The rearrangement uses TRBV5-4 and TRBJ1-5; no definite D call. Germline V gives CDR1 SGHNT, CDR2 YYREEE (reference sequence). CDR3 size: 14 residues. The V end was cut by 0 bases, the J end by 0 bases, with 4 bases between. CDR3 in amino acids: CASSLAGSNQPQHF. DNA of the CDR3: TGTGCCAGCAGCTTGGCGGGTAGCAATCAGCCCCAGCATTTT.

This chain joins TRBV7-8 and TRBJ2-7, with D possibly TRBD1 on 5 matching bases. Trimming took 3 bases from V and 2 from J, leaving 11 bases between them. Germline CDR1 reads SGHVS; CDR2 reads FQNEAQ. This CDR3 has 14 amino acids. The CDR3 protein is CASSFPGQTYEQYF. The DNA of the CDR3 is TGTGCCAGCAGCTTCCCTGGACAAACCTACGAGCAGTACTTC.

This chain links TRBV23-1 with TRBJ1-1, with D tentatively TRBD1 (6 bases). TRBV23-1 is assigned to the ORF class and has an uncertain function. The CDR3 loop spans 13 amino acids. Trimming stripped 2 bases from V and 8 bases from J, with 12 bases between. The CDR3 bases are TGCGCCAGCAGTCAACGGGGACACCTCGAAGCTTTCTTT. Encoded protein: CASSQRGHLEAFF.

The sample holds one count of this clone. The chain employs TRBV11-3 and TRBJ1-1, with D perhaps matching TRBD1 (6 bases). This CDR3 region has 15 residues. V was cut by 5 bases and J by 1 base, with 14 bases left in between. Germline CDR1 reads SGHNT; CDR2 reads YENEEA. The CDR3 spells CASSPTDRRNTEAFF. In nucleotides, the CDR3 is TGTGCCAGCAGCCCGACGGACAGACGGAACACTGAAGCTTTCTTT. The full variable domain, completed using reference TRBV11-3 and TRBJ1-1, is EAGVVQSPRYKIIEKKQPVAFWCNPISGHNTLYWYLQNLGQGPELLIRYENEEAVDDSQLPKDRFSAERLKGVDSTLKIQPAELGDSAVYLCASSPTDRRNTEAFFGQGTRLTVV.

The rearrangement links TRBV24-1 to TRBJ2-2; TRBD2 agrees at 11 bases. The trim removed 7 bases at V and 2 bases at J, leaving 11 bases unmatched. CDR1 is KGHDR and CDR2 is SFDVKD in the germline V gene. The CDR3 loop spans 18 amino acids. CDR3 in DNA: TGTGCCACCAGCAGGGCCCGGGGACTAGCGGTAAACACCGGGGAGCTGTTTTTT. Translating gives CATSRARGLAVNTGELFF.

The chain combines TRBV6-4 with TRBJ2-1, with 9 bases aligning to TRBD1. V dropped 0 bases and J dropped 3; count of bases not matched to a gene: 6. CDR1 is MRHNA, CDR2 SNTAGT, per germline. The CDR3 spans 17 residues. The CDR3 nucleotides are TGTGCCAGCAGTGACTCGATTTTGACAGGGGGCTACAATGAGCAGTTCTTC. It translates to CASSDSILTGGYNEQFF.

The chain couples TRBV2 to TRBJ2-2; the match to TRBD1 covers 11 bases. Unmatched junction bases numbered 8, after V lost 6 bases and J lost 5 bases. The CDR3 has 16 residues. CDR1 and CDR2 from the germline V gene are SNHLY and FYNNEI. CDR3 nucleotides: TGTGCCAGCAGCTCCCGGGGGACAGGGGGGACCGGGGAGCTGTTTTTT. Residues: CASSSRGTGGTGELFF.

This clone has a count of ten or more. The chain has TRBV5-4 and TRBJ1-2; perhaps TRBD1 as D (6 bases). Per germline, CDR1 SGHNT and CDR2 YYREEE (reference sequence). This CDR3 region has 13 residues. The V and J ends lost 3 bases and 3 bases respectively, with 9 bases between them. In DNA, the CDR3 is TGTGCCAGCAGCTCGGACAGCTACTATGGCTACACCTTC. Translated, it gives CASSSDSYYGYTF.

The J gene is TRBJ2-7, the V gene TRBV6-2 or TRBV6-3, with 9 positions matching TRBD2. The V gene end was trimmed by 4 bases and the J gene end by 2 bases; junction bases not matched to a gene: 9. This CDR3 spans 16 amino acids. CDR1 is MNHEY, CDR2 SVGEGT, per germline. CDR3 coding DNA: TGTGCCAGCAGTTTCCCCGGGACTAGCAGAGCCTACGAGCAGTACTTC. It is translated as CASSFPGTSRAYEQYF.

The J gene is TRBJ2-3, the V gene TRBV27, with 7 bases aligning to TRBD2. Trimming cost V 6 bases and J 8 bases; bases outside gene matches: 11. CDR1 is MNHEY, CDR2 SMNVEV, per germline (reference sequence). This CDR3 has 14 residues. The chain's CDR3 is CASSPGSGKGTQYF. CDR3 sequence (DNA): TGTGCCAGCAGCCCCGGCAGCGGGAAGGGTACGCAGTATTTT.

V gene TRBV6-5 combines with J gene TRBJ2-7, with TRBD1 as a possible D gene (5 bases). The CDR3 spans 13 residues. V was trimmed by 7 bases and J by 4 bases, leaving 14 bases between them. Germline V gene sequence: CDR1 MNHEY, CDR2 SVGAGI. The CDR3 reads CASTPGQGYEQYF. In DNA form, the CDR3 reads TGTGCCAGCACCCCAGGGCAGGGATACGAGCAGTACTTC.

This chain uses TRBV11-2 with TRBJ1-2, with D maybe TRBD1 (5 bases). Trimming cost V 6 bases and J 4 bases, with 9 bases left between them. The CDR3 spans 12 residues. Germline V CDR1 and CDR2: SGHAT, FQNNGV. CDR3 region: CASRGGGYGYTF. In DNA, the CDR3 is TGTGCCAGCAGGGGGGGAGGCTATGGCTACACCTTC.

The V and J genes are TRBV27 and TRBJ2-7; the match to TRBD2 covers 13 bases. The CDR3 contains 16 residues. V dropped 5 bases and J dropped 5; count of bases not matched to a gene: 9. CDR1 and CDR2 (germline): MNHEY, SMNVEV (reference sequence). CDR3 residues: CASSGGTSGALNEQYF. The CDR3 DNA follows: TGTGCCAGCAGTGGAGGGACTAGCGGGGCATTGAACGAGCAGTACTTC.

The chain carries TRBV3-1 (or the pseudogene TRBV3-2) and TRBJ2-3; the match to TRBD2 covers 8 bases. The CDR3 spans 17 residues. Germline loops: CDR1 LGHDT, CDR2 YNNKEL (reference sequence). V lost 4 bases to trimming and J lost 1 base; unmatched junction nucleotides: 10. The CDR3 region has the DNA TGTGCCAGCAGCCTTGCGGGGGGTACCTCGGGCACAGATACGCAGTATTTT. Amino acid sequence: CASSLAGGTSGTDTQYF.

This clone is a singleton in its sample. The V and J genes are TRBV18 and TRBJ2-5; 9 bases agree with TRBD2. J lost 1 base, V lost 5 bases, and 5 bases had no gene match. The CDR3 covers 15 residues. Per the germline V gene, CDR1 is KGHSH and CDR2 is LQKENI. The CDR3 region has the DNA TGTGCCAGCTCAAGGTTAGCGGGGGCCCAAGAGACCCAGTACTTC. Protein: CASSRLAGAQETQYF.

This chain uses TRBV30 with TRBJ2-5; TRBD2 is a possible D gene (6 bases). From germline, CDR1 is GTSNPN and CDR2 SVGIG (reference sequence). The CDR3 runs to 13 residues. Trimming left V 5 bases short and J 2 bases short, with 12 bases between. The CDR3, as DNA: TGTGCCTGGGGCCCAGGGACTCAAGAGACCCAGTACTTC. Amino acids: CAWGPGTQETQYF.

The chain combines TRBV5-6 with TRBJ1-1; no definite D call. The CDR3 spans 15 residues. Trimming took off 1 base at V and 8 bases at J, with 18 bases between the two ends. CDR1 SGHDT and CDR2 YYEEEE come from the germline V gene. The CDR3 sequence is CASSLNPGPVYEAFF. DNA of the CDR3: TGTGCCAGCAGCTTGAACCCAGGTCCCGTCTACGAAGCTTTCTTT.